The 14 T cell receptor beta chains reported below all come from one sample, sequenced in a study of T cell repertoires in cytomegalovirus infection. These receptors are not linked to any known antigen. TCRdb reprocessed the reads with MiXCR, giving one entry per CDR3 protein. The table includes 60,000 to 80,000 distinct CDR3 sequences, roughly a fifth detected once. The sample was CD8+ T cells from cultured PBMCs, taken from culture after CMV antigen stimulation. The source is a human donor in good health (CMV status not recorded). Some clones in this sample may be carry-over from other donors' samples.

The chain carries TRBV6-1 and TRBJ2-6, with D possibly matching TRBD1 (5 bases). Trimming stripped 3 bases from V and 1 base from J, with 7 bases between. Per the germline V gene, CDR1 is MNHNS and CDR2 is SASEGT. The CDR3 loop spans 15 amino acids. CDR3 region: CASSDRVSGANVLTF. CDR3 DNA sequence: TGTGCCAGCAGTGACAGGGTTTCTGGGGCCAACGTCCTGACTTTC.

V and J are TRBV28 and TRBJ1-5; D perhaps matches TRBD1 (5 bases). From germline, CDR1 is MDHEN and CDR2 SYDVKM. The CDR3 covers 15 residues. Trimming cost V 6 bases and J 0 bases, with 12 bases left between them. The CDR3 spells CASRVDTVSNQPQHF. The DNA of the CDR3 is TGTGCCAGCAGAGTGGACACGGTTAGCAATCAGCCCCAGCATTTT.

The rearrangement uses TRBV4-3 and TRBJ1-4, with D unresolved. Looked up from germline, CDR1 is LGHNA and CDR2 is YSLEER. The CDR3 covers 16 residues. The V end was cut by 0 bases, the J end by 7 bases, with 15 bases between. The CDR3 is CASSQDLRTEVEKLFF. The CDR3 coding sequence is TGCGCCAGCAGCCAAGATCTCCGAACAGAGGTTGAAAAACTGTTTTTT.

This clonotype was detected a few times. The V and J genes are TRBV5-6 and TRBJ2-3; 8 nucleotides agree with TRBD2. Germline CDR1 and CDR2: SGHDT and YYEEEE. The CDR3 totals 14 residues. V was pared by 2 bases and J by 2 bases, with 1 base of the junction left unmatched. CDR3 DNA sequence: TGTGCCAGCAGCTTTAGCGGGGCCACAGATACGCAGTATTTT. As protein: CASSFSGATDTQYF.

In this sample, this clonotype turned up a few times. The V call is TRBV12-3 or TRBV12-4, the J call TRBJ1-4; no reliable D call. The CDR3 runs 15 residues. The V gene lost 2 bases and the J gene lost 7 bases, with 14 bases spanning the gap. CDR3 residues: CASSLFGGVGEKLFF. The DNA for the CDR3 is TGTGCCAGCAGTTTATTTGGTGGAGTCGGTGAAAAACTGTTTTTT.

This clonotype has only a few counts. The V and J genes are TRBV4-3 and TRBJ2-7; possible D gene TRBD2, 5 bases. V gave up 0 bases and J gave up 6 bases, with 12 bases separating them. CDR3 length equals 14 residues. Germline CDR1 LGHNA, CDR2 YSLEER. CDR3 DNA sequence: TGCGCCAGCAGCCAAGATCTCCGAGGGCCCGAGCAGTACTTC. This translates into CASSQDLRGPEQYF.

The table lists this clonotype with a few counts. Here the CDR3 DNA reads TGTGCCAGCTCACCACAAGTCACTGAAGCTTTCTTT. This gives the protein CASSPQVTEAFF. V and J are TRBV18 and TRBJ1-1, with unresolved D. This CDR3 spans 12 amino acids. Germline CDR1 is KGHSH and CDR2 is LQKENI. The V end was cut by 1 base, the J end by 4 bases, with 4 bases between. The full variable domain, rest sourced from reference TRBV18 and TRBJ1-1, is NAGVMQNPRHLVRRRGQEARLRCSPMKGHSHVYWYRQLPEEGLKFMVYLQKENIIDESGMPKERFSAEFPKEGPSILRIQQVVRGDSAAYFCASSPQVTEAFFGQGTRLTVV.

The chain recombines TRBV6-2 or TRBV6-3 with TRBJ2-3, with D possibly being TRBD1 (6 bases). CDR3 length: 14 amino acids. CDR1 and CDR2 from the germline V gene are MNHEY and SVGEGT. With 4 bases removed from V and 2 bases from J, the gap between germline ends came to 10 bases. The CDR3 sequence: CASSFYRVTDTQYF. CDR3 coding DNA: TGTGCCAGCAGTTTCTACAGGGTCACAGATACGCAGTATTTT.

This clonotype has only a few counts. V and J are TRBV7-2 and TRBJ2-1, with no clear D. The CDR3 is 18 amino acids. V shed 5 bases and J shed 2 bases, with 22 bases lying between them. Germline V CDR1 and CDR2: SGHTA, FQGNSA. The CDR3 loop reads CASSTSGQGSATYNEQFF. For the CDR3, the DNA is TGTGCCAGCAGCACTTCTGGTCAAGGCAGTGCAACCTACAATGAGCAGTTCTTC.

This clonotype was detected a few times. V is TRBV7-9 and J is TRBJ2-7, with D possibly matching TRBD2 (6 bases). The CDR3 covers 15 residues. V dropped 5 bases and J dropped 3 bases, with 17 bases sitting between them. From germline, CDR1 is SEHNR and CDR2 FQNEAQ (reference sequence). Written as DNA, the CDR3 is TGTGCCAGCAGCCCGGCGGAGGGGTTGGACTACGAGCAGTACTTC. Its translation is CASSPAEGLDYEQYF.

The genes are TRBV27 and TRBJ1-6; 7 nucleotides agree with TRBD1. CDR1 is MNHEY and CDR2 is SMNVEV in the germline V gene (reference sequence). The CDR3 runs 16 residues. V shed 6 bases, J shed 2 bases, and the junction held 7 bases outside the gene matches. CDR3 sequence: CASRLQGITYNSPLHF. The CDR3 DNA is TGTGCCAGCAGGCTACAGGGGATCACCTATAATTCACCCCTCCACTTT.

V usage is TRBV7-8 and J usage is TRBJ2-3, with D perhaps being TRBD1 or TRBD2 (5 bases each). The CDR3 loop spans 15 amino acids. V lost 1 base and J lost 3, with 11 bases in between. Germline loops: CDR1 SGHVS, CDR2 FQNEAQ. CDR3 bases: TGTGCCAGCAGCTTAGGGGCAGGGAGAACAGATACGCAGTATTTT. The encoded protein is CASSLGAGRTDTQYF.

This clonotype has just a few counts. This chain connects TRBV7-2 to TRBJ2-5; 9 nucleotides align to TRBD2. Germline assignment: CDR1 SGHTA and CDR2 FQGNSA. The CDR3 spans 16 residues. Trimming took 5 bases from V and 5 from J; bases not matched to a gene: 12. CDR3 amino acids: CASSPGTSLRFETQYF. In DNA, the CDR3 is TGTGCCAGCAGCCCTGGGACTAGCTTACGCTTTGAGACCCAGTACTTC.

This clonotype appeared once. This sequence joins TRBV27 and TRBJ2-6; D unclear. Germline V lookup: CDR1 MNHEY, CDR2 SMNVEV (reference sequence). This CDR3 region has 15 residues. V was trimmed by 2 bases and J by 0 bases, leaving 5 bases between them. In DNA form, the CDR3 reads TGTGCCAGCAGTTTAAGGCGCTCTGGGGCCAACGTCCTGACTTTC. This codes for CASSLRRSGANVLTF.